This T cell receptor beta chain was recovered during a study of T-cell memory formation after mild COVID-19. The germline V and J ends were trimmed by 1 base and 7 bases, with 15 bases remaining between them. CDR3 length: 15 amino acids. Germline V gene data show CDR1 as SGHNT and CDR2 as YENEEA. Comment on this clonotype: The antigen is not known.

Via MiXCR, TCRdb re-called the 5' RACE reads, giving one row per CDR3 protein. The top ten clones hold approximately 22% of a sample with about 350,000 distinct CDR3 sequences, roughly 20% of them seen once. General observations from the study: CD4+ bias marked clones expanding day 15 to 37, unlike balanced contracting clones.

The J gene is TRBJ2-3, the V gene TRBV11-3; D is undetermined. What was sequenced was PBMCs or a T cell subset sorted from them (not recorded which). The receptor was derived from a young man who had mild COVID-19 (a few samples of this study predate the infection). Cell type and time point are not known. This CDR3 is CASSLAHHSAYTQYF. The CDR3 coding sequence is TGTGCCAGCAGCTTAGCTCATCATAGTGCATATACGCAGTATTTT.